What follows describes a single T cell receptor beta chain. Its target is unknown. This sample is drawn from a study of T-cell memory formation after mild COVID-19. Whole-study results and caveats: The main location of contracting CD4+ clones was CM and EM, and that of contracting CD8+ clones was EMRA.

TCRdb ran MiXCR on the 5' RACE reads and lists one entry per CDR3 protein. The sample lists about 400,000 distinct CDR3 sequences, approximately 24% occurring once. Germline-derived CDR1 and CDR2 are MNHEY and SMNVEV (reference sequence). This CDR3 is built from 16 residues. V dropped 6 bases and J dropped 3 bases, with 20 bases sitting between them. This receptor was identified in an adult woman who had mild COVID-19 (a few samples of this study predate the infection). Cell type and time point are not known. Material for sequencing was PBMCs or a T cell subset sorted from them (not recorded which). V and J are TRBV27 and TRBJ2-5; D might be TRBD2 (6 bases). The CDR3 nucleotides read TGTGCCAGCAGACTAACTACGTGGGGGGAAGAAGAGACCCAGTACTTC. Encoded protein: CASRLTTWGEEETQYF.